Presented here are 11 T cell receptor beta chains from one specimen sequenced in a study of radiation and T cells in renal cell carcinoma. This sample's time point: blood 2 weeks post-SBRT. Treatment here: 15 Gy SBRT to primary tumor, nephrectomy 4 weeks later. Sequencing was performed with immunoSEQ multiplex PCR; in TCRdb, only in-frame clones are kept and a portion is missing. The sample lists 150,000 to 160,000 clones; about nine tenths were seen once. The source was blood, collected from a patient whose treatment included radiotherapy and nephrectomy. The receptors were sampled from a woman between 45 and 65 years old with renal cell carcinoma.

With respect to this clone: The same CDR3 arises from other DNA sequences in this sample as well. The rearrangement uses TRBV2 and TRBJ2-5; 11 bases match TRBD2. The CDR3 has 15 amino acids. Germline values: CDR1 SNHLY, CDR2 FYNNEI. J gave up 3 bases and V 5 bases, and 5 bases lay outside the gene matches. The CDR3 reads CASSNSGGAEETQYF. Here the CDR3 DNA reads TGTGCCAGCAGTAATAGCGGGGGGGCGGAAGAGACCCAGTACTTC.

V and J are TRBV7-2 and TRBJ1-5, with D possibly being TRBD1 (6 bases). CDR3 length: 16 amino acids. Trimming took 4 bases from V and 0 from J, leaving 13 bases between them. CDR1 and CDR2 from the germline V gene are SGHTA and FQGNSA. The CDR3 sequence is CASSSQTGNSNQPQHF. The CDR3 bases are TGTGCCAGCAGCTCACAGACAGGCAATAGCAATCAGCCCCAGCATTTT.

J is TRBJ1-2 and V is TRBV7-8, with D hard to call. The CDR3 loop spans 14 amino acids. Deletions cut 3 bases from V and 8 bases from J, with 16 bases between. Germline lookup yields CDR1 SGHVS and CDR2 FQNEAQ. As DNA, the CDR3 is TGTGCCAGCAGCTTGGGGAAAGTGGGAAACGGCTACACCTTC. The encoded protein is CASSLGKVGNGYTF.

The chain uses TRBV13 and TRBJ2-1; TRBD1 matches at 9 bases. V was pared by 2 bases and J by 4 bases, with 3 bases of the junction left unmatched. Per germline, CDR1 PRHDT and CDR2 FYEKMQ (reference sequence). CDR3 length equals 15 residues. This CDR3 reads CASSLRDRDYNEQFF. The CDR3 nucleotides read TGTGCCAGCAGCTTAAGGGACAGGGATTACAATGAGCAGTTCTTC.

CDR3 bases: TGTGCCAGCAGCTTAGGGCCAGCGGGGGGAACAGAGACCCAGTACTTC. It is translated as CASSLGPAGGTETQYF. The chain combines TRBV11-2 with TRBJ2-5, with 9 bases identical to TRBD2. Germline V gene lookup returns CDR1 SGHAT and CDR2 FQNNGV. The CDR3 spans 16 residues. With V trimmed by 1 base and J by 4 bases, 7 bases remained unmatched.

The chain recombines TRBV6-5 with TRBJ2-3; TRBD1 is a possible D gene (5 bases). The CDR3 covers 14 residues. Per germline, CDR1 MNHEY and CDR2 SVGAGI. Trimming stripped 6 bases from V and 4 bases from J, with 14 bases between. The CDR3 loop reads CASSLQVPSDTQYF. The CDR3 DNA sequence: TGTGCCAGCAGCTTACAGGTGCCCTCAGATACGCAGTATTTT.

The DNA for the CDR3 is TGCGCCAGCAGCTTGGCTCAGAACACTGAAGCTTTCTTT. Translated: CASSLAQNTEAFF. The chain carries TRBV5-1 and TRBJ1-1; D not certain. Trimming left V 0 bases short and J 1 base short, with 4 bases between. This CDR3 contains 13 residues. Germline V gene lookup returns CDR1 SGHRS and CDR2 YFSETQ.

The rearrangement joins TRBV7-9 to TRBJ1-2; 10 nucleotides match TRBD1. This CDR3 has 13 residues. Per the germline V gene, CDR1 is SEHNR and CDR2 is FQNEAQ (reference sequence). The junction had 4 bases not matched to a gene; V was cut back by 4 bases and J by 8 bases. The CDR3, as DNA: TGTGCCAGCAGCTCGACAGGGGGCAGAGGCTACACCTTC. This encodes CASSSTGGRGYTF.

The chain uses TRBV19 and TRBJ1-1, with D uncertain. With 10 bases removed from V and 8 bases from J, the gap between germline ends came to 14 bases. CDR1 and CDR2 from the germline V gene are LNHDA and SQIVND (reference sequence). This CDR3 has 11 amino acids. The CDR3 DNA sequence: TGTGCCACCCGTGAACGGACCGAAGCTTTCTTT. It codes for CATRERTEAFF.

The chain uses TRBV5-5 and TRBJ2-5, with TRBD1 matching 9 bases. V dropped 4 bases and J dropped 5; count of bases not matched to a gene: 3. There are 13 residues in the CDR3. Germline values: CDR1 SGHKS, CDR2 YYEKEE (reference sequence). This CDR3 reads CASSGTGSETQYF. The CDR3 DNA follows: TGTGCCAGCAGCGGGACAGGGTCCGAGACCCAGTACTTC.

This CDR3 reads CASRTGLAGGTETQYF. For the CDR3, the DNA is TGCGCCAGCAGAACAGGACTAGCGGGGGGAACAGAGACCCAGTACTTC. V usage is TRBV5-1 and J usage is TRBJ2-5; 14 bases map to TRBD2. CDR1 is SGHRS, CDR2 YFSETQ, per germline. J lost 4 bases, V lost 5 bases, and 7 bases had no gene match. The CDR3 has 16 residues. The entire variable domain, with the rest obtained from reference TRBV5-1 and TRBJ2-5, is as follows: KAGVTQTPRYLIKTRGQQVTLSCSPISGHRSVSWYQQTPGQGLQFLFEYFSETQRNKGNFPGRFSGRQFSNSRSEMNVSTLELGDSALYLCASRTGLAGGTETQYFGPGTRLLVL.